The rows below give T cell receptor beta chains drawn from one sample of a study of T cell repertoires in cytomegalovirus infection. No antigens are known for them. TCRdb itself ran the reads through MiXCR, one entry per CDR3 protein. The data hold 62,000 or so distinct CDR3 sequences, with roughly 21% observed a single time. This specimen was CD8+ T cells from cultured PBMCs, taken from culture after CMV antigen stimulation. The receptors here all came from a human donor in good health (CMV status not recorded). Some clones in this sample may be carry-over from other donors' samples. Each CDR3 is given with its conserved first and last residue. D genes are given only for firm matches. Clone size, where shown, is once, few, many, or a class for clones that have expanded.

clone_size	v_call	d_call	j_call	cdr3_nt	cdr3_aa
-	TRBV12-3/TRBV12-4	-	TRBJ2-4	TGTGCCAGCTCGACGAGGGGAGAGCGAGCCCAGTACTTC	CASSTRGERAQYF
-	TRBV7-8	TRBD1	TRBJ2-2	TGTGCCAGCAGCTTACGACAGGGGCCCGTTGGAACCGGGGAGCTGTTTTTT	CASSLRQGPVGTGELFF
few	TRBV19	TRBD2	TRBJ2-1	TGTGCCAGTAGTAGCGGGGGCTCCTACAATGAGCAGTTCTTC	CASSSGGSYNEQFF
many	TRBV12-3/TRBV12-4	-	TRBJ1-1	TGTGCCAGCAGTTTCTCAGGGGCTAACACTGAAGCTTTCTTT	CASSFSGANTEAFF
-	TRBV7-2	-	TRBJ1-1	TGTGCCAGCAGCTTAGGTCTTTGGGGAGAAGCTTTCTTT	CASSLGLWGEAFF
-	TRBV4-3	-	TRBJ1-1	TGCGCCAGCAGCCAAGATTACAGACTAAACACTGAAGCTTTCTTT	CASSQDYRLNTEAFF
many	TRBV4-1	-	TRBJ2-5	TGCGCCAGCAGCCAAGGGGGACAAGAGACCCAGTACTTC	CASSQGGQETQYF
-	TRBV7-8	-	TRBJ1-5	TGTGCCAGCAGCGGCCCGGGAGCGATCAATCAGCCCCAGCATTTT	CASSGPGAINQPQHF
-	TRBV6-8	-	TRBJ2-1	TGTGCCAGCAGCGACAGGAATTACAATGAGCAGTTCTTC	CASSDRNYNEQFF
few	TRBV10-3	-	TRBJ1-1	TGTGCCATCAGTGGACCGCTGGGGACTGAAGCTTTCTTT	CAISGPLGTEAFF
few	TRBV4-3	TRBD1	TRBJ2-6	TGCGCCAGCAGCCAAGATGGACAGGGAACTGGGGCCAACGTCCTGACTTTC	CASSQDGQGTGANVLTF
-	TRBV27	-	TRBJ2-7	TGTGCCAGCAGTTCACTGAGTCACTACTACGAGCAGTACTTC	CASSSLSHYYEQYF
many	TRBV12-3/TRBV12-4	TRBD1	TRBJ2-1	TGTGCCAGCAGTTTCCGGGACAGGAATTCTTCCTACAATGAGCAGTTCTTC	CASSFRDRNSSYNEQFF
few	TRBV5-1	TRBD1	TRBJ1-2	TGCGCCAGCAGCTCAACGGGACAGCAGGATGGCTACACCTTC	CASSSTGQQDGYTF
few	TRBV7-8	-	TRBJ2-1	TGTGCCAGCAGATCCAGCCCAGGCGTAAGCGATGAGCAGTTCTTC	CASRSSPGVSDEQFF
-	TRBV6-6	-	TRBJ2-7	TGTGCCAGCAGTTACCTCCCCGGACCTCGAGTAAGGTCCTACGAGCAGTACTTC	CASSYLPGPRVRSYEQYF
-	TRBV16	TRBD1	TRBJ1-6	TGTGCCAGCAGCCAGGTCCGGGACAGGACCAAGTCACCCCTCCACTTT	CASSQVRDRTKSPLHF
-	TRBV4-3	TRBD1	TRBJ1-1	TGCGCCAGCAGCCAAGACCTACTGGACAGGGAGATCACTGAAGCTTTCTTT	CASSQDLLDREITEAFF
few	TRBV27	-	TRBJ1-5	TGTGCCAGCAGTTTTGTACAGAATAGCAATCAGCCCCAGCATTTT	CASSFVQNSNQPQHF
few	TRBV6-5	TRBD1	TRBJ1-3	TGTGCCAGCAGTTACTCGAGGAGAGGGACAGGGGCTGGAAACACCATATATTTT	CASSYSRRGTGAGNTIYF
few	TRBV6-1	TRBD1	TRBJ1-5	TGTGCCAGCAGTGTGGGGACAGAAAATCAGCCCCAGCATTTT	CASSVGTENQPQHF
-	TRBV6-2/TRBV6-3	-	TRBJ2-7	TGTGCCAGCAGTTACTCGAAAAGTCAGGGGGGCGAGCAGTACTTC	CASSYSKSQGGEQYF
-	TRBV20-1	TRBD1	TRBJ2-7	TGCAGTGCTCATGGGGGACAGTCCCACGAGCAGTACTTC	CSAHGGQSHEQYF
few	TRBV6-5	-	TRBJ1-5	TGTGCCAGCAGTTACTCAGCAGATCAGCCCCAGCATTTT	CASSYSADQPQHF
-	TRBV20-1	-	TRBJ1-2	TGCAGTGCTAGGCACCCGGACCACTATGGCTACACCTTC	CSARHPDHYGYTF
-	TRBV7-2	-	TRBJ2-7	TGTGCCAGCAGCTTCTCCGTCGGCTACGAGCAGTACTTC	CASSFSVGYEQYF
few	TRBV7-2	-	TRBJ1-1	TGTGCCAGCAGCTCAGTCTACAGTCGGAACACTGAAGCTTTCTTT	CASSSVYSRNTEAFF
few	TRBV4-1	-	TRBJ1-2	TGCGCCAGCAGCCACGAAGGGGAGGATGGCTACACCTTC	CASSHEGEDGYTF
few	TRBV19	-	TRBJ1-1	TGTGCCAGTAAAGTTCCGGGGAGCACTGAAGCTTTCTTT	CASKVPGSTEAFF
few	TRBV27	-	TRBJ1-1	TGTGCCAGCAGTGACACACAGTTCTCGAACACTGAAGCTTTCTTT	CASSDTQFSNTEAFF
-	TRBV6-4	-	TRBJ2-1	TGTGCCAGCAGTCCCGACGAGTACAATGAGCAGTTCTTC	CASSPDEYNEQFF
-	TRBV20-1	-	TRBJ1-5	TGCAGTGCTCTAGACAGTTTAAACAATCAGCCCCAGCATTTT	CSALDSLNNQPQHF
-	TRBV29-1	TRBD2	TRBJ2-1	TGCAGCGTTGTGACTAGCGGGAAATGGGATGAGCAGTTCTTC	CSVVTSGKWDEQFF
-	TRBV7-6	TRBD1	TRBJ1-6	TGTGCCAGCAGCCCCTTACAGGGGAGCTCCTATAATTCACCCCTCCACTTT	CASSPLQGSSYNSPLHF
-	TRBV6-2/TRBV6-3	-	TRBJ1-5	TGTGCCAGCAGTTACTCGTCGGCACTTAGCAATCAGCCCCAGCATTTT	CASSYSSALSNQPQHF
few	TRBV12-3/TRBV12-4	-	TRBJ2-1	TGTGCCAGCAGTTTCGGGGGGCGAAGCTCCTACAATGAGCAGTTCTTC	CASSFGGRSSYNEQFF
-	TRBV11-2	-	TRBJ2-3	TGTGCCAGCAGCCCCAGGGAAGGACTCCCACCACCCACAGATACGCAGTATTTT	CASSPREGLPPPTDTQYF
-	TRBV6-1	-	TRBJ2-3	TGTGCCAGCAGTGAATTCCGGGACATCAGCACAGATACGCAGTATTTT	CASSEFRDISTDTQYF
-	TRBV7-2	-	TRBJ2-7	TGTGCCAGCAGCTCTAGCGTTAGCTCCTACGAGCAGTACTTC	CASSSSVSSYEQYF
once	TRBV12-3/TRBV12-4	-	TRBJ2-7	TGTGCCAGCAGTTTCGTCTCCTACGAGCAGTACTTC	CASSFVSYEQYF